This T cell receptor beta chain emerged from a study of neoadjuvant anti-PD-1 for oral cavity cancer. Overall study: Patients without progression received a fourth nivolumab dose around day 43, then surgical resection on days 50-56.

Described time point: after neoadjuvant nivolumab, at surgical resection. V was trimmed by 4 bases and J by 5 bases, leaving 17 bases between them. This CDR3 is 15 amino acids long. Germline-derived CDR1 and CDR2 are MGHRA and YSYEKL. Assay used: immunoSEQ multiplex PCR; TCRdb lists only in-frame clones, some missing. This table holds over 65,000 clones, roughly nine tenths found once. This clone showed up just once. The genes are TRBV4-1 and TRBJ2-5; perhaps TRBD2 as D (6 bases). The TCR originated in a person aged 40 to 85 with oral cavity squamous cell carcinoma. Sequences were derived from PBMCs, sampled after nivolumab (anti-PD-1) treatment. CDR3 sequence: CASSPIGLARETQYF. The CDR3 nucleotides read TGCGCCAGCAGCCCCATCGGGCTAGCGCGGGAGACCCAGTACTTC.